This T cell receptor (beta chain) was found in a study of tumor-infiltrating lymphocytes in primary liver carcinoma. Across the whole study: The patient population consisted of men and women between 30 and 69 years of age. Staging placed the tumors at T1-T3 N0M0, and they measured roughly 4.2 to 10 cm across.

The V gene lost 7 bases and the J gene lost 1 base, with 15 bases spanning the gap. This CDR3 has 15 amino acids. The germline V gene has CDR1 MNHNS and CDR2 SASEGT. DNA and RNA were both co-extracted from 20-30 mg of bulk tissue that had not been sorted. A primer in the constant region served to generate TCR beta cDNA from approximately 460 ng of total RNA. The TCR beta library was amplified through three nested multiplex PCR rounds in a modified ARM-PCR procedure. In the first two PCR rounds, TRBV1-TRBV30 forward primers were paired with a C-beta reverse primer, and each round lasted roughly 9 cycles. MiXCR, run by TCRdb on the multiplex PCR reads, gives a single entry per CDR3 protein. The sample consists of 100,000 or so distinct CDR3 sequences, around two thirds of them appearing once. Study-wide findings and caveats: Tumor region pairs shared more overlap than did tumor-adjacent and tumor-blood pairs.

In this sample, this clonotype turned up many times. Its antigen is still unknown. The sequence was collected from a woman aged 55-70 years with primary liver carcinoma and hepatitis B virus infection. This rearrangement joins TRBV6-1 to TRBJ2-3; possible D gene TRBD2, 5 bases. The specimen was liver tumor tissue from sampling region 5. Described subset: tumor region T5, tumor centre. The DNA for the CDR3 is TGTGCCAGCACTTATGGAAGCGGTGGCACAGATACGCAGTATTTT. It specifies CASTYGSGGTDTQYF.